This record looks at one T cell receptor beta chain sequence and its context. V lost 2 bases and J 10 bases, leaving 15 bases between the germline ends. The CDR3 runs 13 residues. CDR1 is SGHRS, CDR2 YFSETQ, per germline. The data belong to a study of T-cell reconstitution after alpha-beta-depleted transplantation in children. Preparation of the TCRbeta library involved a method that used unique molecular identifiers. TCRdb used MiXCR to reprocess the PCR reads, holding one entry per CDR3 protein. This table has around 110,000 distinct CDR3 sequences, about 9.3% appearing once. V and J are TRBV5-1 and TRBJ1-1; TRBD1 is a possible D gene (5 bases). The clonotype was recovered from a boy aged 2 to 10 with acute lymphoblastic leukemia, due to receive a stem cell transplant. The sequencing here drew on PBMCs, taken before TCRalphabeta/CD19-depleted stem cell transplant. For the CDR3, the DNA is TGCGCCAGCAGCTTAATGGACGGGGCTGGAGCTTTCTTT. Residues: CASSLMDGAGAFF.